Below are 7 T cell receptor beta chains sequenced from a single sample in a study of T cell responses to AZD1222 COVID-19 vaccine. TCRdb's copy holds only in-frame clones and misses some; the assay was immunoSEQ multiplex PCR. The table includes approximately 130,000 clones, roughly 88% detected once. This material consisted of peripheral blood, taken 28 days after the second AZD1222 dose. The receptors shown here come from an adult who received the AZD1222 COVID-19 vaccine.

This clone was recorded once. V is TRBV9 and J is TRBJ2-1; 15 nucleotides align to TRBD2. J was trimmed by 10 bases and V by 3 bases; bases with no gene match: 8. The CDR3 is made up of 16 amino acids. Germline CDR1 and CDR2: SGDLS and YYNGEE. The CDR3 sequence is CASSARTSGGALEQFF. The CDR3, as DNA: TGTGCCAGCAGCGCTCGGACTAGCGGGGGGGCGTTGGAGCAGTTCTTC.

V and J are TRBV18 and TRBJ2-7; D remains ambiguous. Germline assignment: CDR1 KGHSH and CDR2 LQKENI. The V end was cut by 2 bases, the J end by 0 bases, with 2 bases between. The CDR3 length is 12 residues. The CDR3 DNA sequence: TGTGCCAGCTCACCAAACTCCTACGAGCAGTACTTC. Residues: CASSPNSYEQYF.

The rearrangement links TRBV11-2 to TRBJ1-2; 7 bases match TRBD1. The germline V gene has CDR1 SGHAT and CDR2 FQNNGV. Trimming took 4 bases from V and 4 from J; bases not matched to a gene: 6. CDR3 length: 14 residues. Here the CDR3 reads CASSWQTGTYGYTF. CDR3 nucleotide sequence: TGTGCCAGCAGCTGGCAGACAGGGACCTATGGCTACACCTTC.

The CDR3 here is CASKGNSPLHF. The CDR3 DNA is TGTGCCAGCAAAGGGAATTCACCCCTCCACTTT. V gene TRBV28 combines with J gene TRBJ1-6, with D unclear. Trimming removed 7 bases from V and 7 bases from J, with 5 bases in between. Germline V gene lookup returns CDR1 MDHEN and CDR2 SYDVKM. The CDR3 contains 11 residues.

A few counts support this clone. The chain is built from TRBV5-1 and TRBJ2-3; no reliable D call. This CDR3 region has 15 residues. Trimming took 4 bases from V and 1 from J, leaving 13 bases between them. Germline V gene data show CDR1 as SGHRS and CDR2 as YFSETQ. CDR3 DNA: TGCGCCAGCAGCGGAATCGACCGGCGCACAGATACGCAGTATTTT. This codes for CASSGIDRRTDTQYF.

The chain is built from TRBV19 and TRBJ1-3; D uncertain. Germline loops: CDR1 LNHDA, CDR2 SQIVND (reference sequence). The CDR3 spans 18 residues. Trimming took off 4 bases at V and 2 bases at J, with 21 bases between the two ends. The DNA for the CDR3 is TGTGCCAGTAGTAAGCGTGTAACGCCCCTGTCGGCTGGAAACACCATATATTTT. Translating it yields CASSKRVTPLSAGNTIYF.

The chain joins TRBV28 to TRBJ1-6, with 7 bases lining up with TRBD1. CDR3 length: 14 amino acids. V shed 10 bases, J shed 7 bases, and the junction held 10 bases outside the gene matches. Germline V gene data show CDR1 as MDHEN and CDR2 as SYDVKM. The CDR3 DNA follows: TGTGCCACTCAGGGGGGGACGAAGAATTCACCCCTCCACTTT. It specifies CATQGGTKNSPLHF.